These 25 T cell receptor beta chains share one sample of origin, sequenced in a study of T cells in women clearing cervical HPV infection. Generated by immunoSEQ multiplex PCR, the TCRdb table keeps only in-frame clones and is missing some. Its clone listing holds about 19,000 clones. The sequencing sample was made of blood buffy coat. These receptors all stem from a woman aged 18 to 75 with a cervical HPV16 infection that either progressed to CIN3+ or cleared (not recorded which).

As concerns this clone: Sequencing ends 3 residues short of the CDR3 end; the germline J gene provides the rest. The chain carries TRBV6-4 and TRBJ2-3, with TRBD2 matching over 14 bases. The junction had 0 bases not matched to a gene; V was cut back by 0 bases and J by 4 bases. The CDR3 is 16 residues long. CDR1 and CDR2 (germline): MRHNA, SNTAGT. Partial CDR3 DNA: TGTGCCAGCAGTGACTCGACTAGCGGGGGGGCAGATACG. As protein: CASSDSTSGGADT. The full CDR3 protein is CASSDSTSGGADTQYF.

Concerning this clone itself: The read finishes 3 residues shy of the CDR3 end, and the germline J gene is used to complete it. The rearrangement links TRBV29-1 to TRBJ2-4, with D perhaps TRBD1 (7 bases). The CDR3 spans 21 residues. Per germline, CDR1 SQVTM and CDR2 ANQGSEA. Partial CDR3 DNA: TGCAGCGTTGAGGACAAAATCGACAAAACCTCATACAGGGGAGGTTACTATGGT. This encodes CSVEDKIDKTSYRGGYYG. The entire CDR3 sequence reads CSVEDKIDKTSYRGGYYGQYF.

The CDR3 reads CASSTGQNYGYTF. The DNA read from the CDR3 is TGTGCCAGCAGCACGGGACAGAACTATGGC. This rearrangement joins TRBV12-3 or TRBV12-4 to TRBJ1-2; 7 nucleotides match TRBD1. The read terminates 3 residues before the CDR3 end, so the remaining end is supplied by the germline J gene. Trimming removed 6 bases from V and 2 bases from J; junction bases left unmatched: 3. The CDR3 spans 13 residues.

Notes on this clone: With the read ending 3 residues before the CDR3 end, the germline J gene is used to fill in that end. The genes are TRBV18 and TRBJ1-5, with TRBD1 as a possible D gene (5 bases). V was trimmed by 0 bases and J by 4 bases, leaving 7 bases between them. Per the germline V gene, CDR1 is KGHSH and CDR2 is LQKENI. CDR3 length equals 14 residues. CDR3 region: CASSPPSGNQPQHF. The DNA read from the CDR3 is TGTGCCAGCTCACCACCGTCAGGGAATCAGCCC.

As to this clone: From the germline J gene comes the end of the CDR3, since the read stops 3 residues before it. The chain is built from TRBV7-3 and TRBJ2-1, with 7 bases aligning to TRBD1. Germline assignment: CDR1 SGHTA and CDR2 FQGTGA. V trimming: 2 bases; J trimming: 9 bases; junction bases outside the gene matches: 4. This CDR3 spans 13 amino acids. The CDR3 reads CASSLQGVGEQFF. CDR3 DNA, as far as it was read: TGTGCCAGCAGCTTACAGGGGGTAGGTGAG.

About this clone: Coverage ceases 3 residues before the CDR3 finishes, and the germline J gene fills in the end. This sequence joins TRBV18 and TRBJ2-1; D possibly corresponds to TRBD1 (6 bases). Germline V CDR1 and CDR2: KGHSH, LQKENI. The CDR3 consists of 13 residues. Trimming took 5 bases from V and 5 from J, leaving 10 bases between them. The part of the CDR3 DNA that was read is TGTGCCAGCTCAATGGACAGAGACAATGAG. Protein product: CASSMDRDNE. The whole CDR3 protein is CASSMDRDNEQFF.

With respect to this clone: Coverage ceases 3 residues before the CDR3 finishes, and the germline J gene fills in the end. The chain joins TRBV6-1 to TRBJ1-4; 8 positions agree with TRBD1. CDR3 length: 15 amino acids. Trimming took 3 bases from V and 7 from J; bases not matched to a gene: 7. The germline V gene has CDR1 MNHNS and CDR2 SASEGT. This CDR3 reads CASSEGGQGGEKLFF. Incomplete CDR3 DNA: TGTGCCAGCAGTGAGGGAGGACAGGGAGGTGAAAAA.

CDR3 protein: CSARDLGLARLETYTF. The DNA read from the CDR3 is TGCAGTGCTAGAGACCTAGGACTAGCGAGGTTAGAGACC. V gene TRBV20-1 combines with J gene TRBJ1-2; D is unresolved. From the germline J gene comes the end of the CDR3, since the read stops 3 residues before it. Germline V gene data show CDR1 as DFQATT and CDR2 as SNEGSKA (reference sequence). This CDR3 spans 16 amino acids.

Concerning this clone itself: Read data end 3 residues before the CDR3 end; the end is taken from the germline J gene. This chain links TRBV7-9 with TRBJ1-1; D gene ambiguous. Germline lookup yields CDR1 SEHNR and CDR2 FQNEAQ (reference sequence). The CDR3 has 15 residues. Trimming removed 3 bases from V and 6 bases from J, with 17 bases in between. This chain's CDR3 is CASSFFPAGSSEAFF. CDR3 DNA, as far as it was read: TGTGCCAGCAGCTTTTTTCCTGCGGGCAGTTCTGAA.

Concerning this clone itself: The read terminates 3 residues before the CDR3 end, so the remaining end is supplied by the germline J gene. The V call is TRBV5-1, the J call TRBJ1-1; D might be TRBD1 (5 bases). Germline V gene lookup returns CDR1 SGHRS and CDR2 YFSETQ. This CDR3 comprises 12 residues. Deletions cut 5 bases from V and 6 bases from J, with 11 bases between. The part of the CDR3 DNA that was read is TGCGCCAGCAGTTCAGGGCGTTCTGAA. Amino acids: CASSSGRSE. The whole CDR3 region reads CASSSGRSEAFF.

As to this clone: The observed sequence ends 3 residues before the CDR3 terminus, with the missing tail filled in from the germline J gene. The chain carries TRBV5-6 and TRBJ1-1; weak D call: TRBD1 (5 bases). The V gene's germline CDR1 is SGHDT and CDR2 YYEEEE. The CDR3 totals 14 residues. With 3 bases removed from V and 1 base from J, the gap between germline ends came to 10 bases. CDR3 bases read: TGTGCCAGCAGCTCGGGACTTTGGAACACTGAA. It translates to CASSSGLWNTE. In full, the CDR3 is CASSSGLWNTEAFF.

Regarding this clone: One end of the junction does not line up with germline, which may come from a read error. The read comes to an end 3 residues before the CDR3 does, leaving the germline J gene to fill in the end. This CDR3 is also generated by other DNA sequences in the sample. This chain joins TRBV30 and TRBJ1-3; TRBD1 is a possible D gene (6 bases). The CDR3 totals 15 residues. The germline V gene has CDR1 GTSNPN and CDR2 SVGIG (reference sequence). The CDR3: CAWSRQASSGNTIYF. The CDR3 bases that were read are TGTGCCTGGAGTAGACAGGCCAGCTCTGGAAACACA. Full variable domain (remainder filled in from reference TRBV30 and TRBJ1-3): SQTIHQWPATLVQPVGSPLSLECTVEGTSNPNLYWYRQAAGRGLQLLFYSVGIGQISSEVPQNLSASRPQDRQFILSSKKLLLSDSGFYLCAWSRQASSGNTIYFGEGSWLTVV.

As regards this clone: The read ends 3 residues before the CDR3 terminus; that terminus is restored from the germline J gene. The chain employs TRBV7-6 and TRBJ2-4; D is possibly TRBD1 (5 bases). CDR1 and CDR2 from the germline V gene are SGHVS and FNYEAQ. This CDR3 is built from 16 residues. The CDR3 DNA, read in part, is TGTGCCAGCAGCCCGGAGACAGTCGAAGCTAACTATGGT. Translating it yields CASSPETVEANYG. The CDR3 as a whole reads CASSPETVEANYGQYF.

As regards this clone: The read halts 3 residues ahead of the CDR3 end, with the missing end drawn from the germline J gene. V and J are TRBV5-1 and TRBJ1-1; the D is unclear. Germline lookup yields CDR1 SGHRS and CDR2 YFSETQ. The CDR3 totals 12 residues. V gave up 1 base and J gave up 6 bases, with 7 bases separating them. This CDR3 reads CASSLPGAEAFF. Incomplete CDR3 DNA: TGCGCCAGCAGCTTGCCCGGGGCTGAA. Supplemented by reference TRBV5-1 and TRBJ1-1, the full variable domain reads KAGVTQTPRYLIKTRGQQVTLSCSPISGHRSVSWYQQTPGQGLQFLFEYFSETQRNKGNFPGRFSGRQFSNSRSEMNVSTLELGDSALYLCASSLPGAEAFFGQGTRLTVV.

About this clone itself: The read stops 3 residues short of the end of the CDR3; the missing end is completed from the germline J gene. The chain carries TRBV2 and TRBJ2-7; possible D gene TRBD1, 5 bases. CDR1 SNHLY and CDR2 FYNNEI come from the germline V gene. The CDR3 sequence is 15 residues long. The V end was cut by 10 bases, the J end by 0 bases, with 19 bases between. The DNA read from the CDR3 is TGTGCCATCATAGGGATTAGACAGAGCTCCTACGAG. Residues: CAIIGIRQSSYE. In full, the CDR3 is CAIIGIRQSSYEQYF.

On this clone: With the read ending 3 residues before the CDR3 end, the germline J gene is used to fill in that end. The V gene is TRBV4-1, the J gene TRBJ1-2; 7 nucleotides line up with TRBD1. In germline, CDR1 is MGHRA, CDR2 YSYEKL. The ends lost 4 bases at V and 2 bases at J; junction bases unmatched: 4. The CDR3 totals 14 residues. The CDR3 is CASSPVGGNYGYTF. Incomplete CDR3 DNA: TGCGCCAGCAGCCCGGTAGGGGGCAACTATGGC.

CDR3 sequence: CASSPKRGGRGDTQYF. The sequenced part of the CDR3 DNA is TGTGCCAGCTCACCAAAGCGGGGGGGCCGAGGAGATACG. This chain uses TRBV18 with TRBJ2-3, with 10 bases matching TRBD2. The read gets to within 3 residues of the CDR3 end, and the germline J gene fills in the rest. This CDR3 has 16 amino acids. Germline-derived CDR1 and CDR2 are KGHSH and LQKENI. V lost 2 bases to trimming and J lost 5 bases; unmatched junction nucleotides: 7.

Concerning this clone: The CDR3 extends 3 residues past the end of the read, so its final part is completed from the germline J gene. The chain couples TRBV19 to TRBJ2-3, with D possibly called TRBD1 or TRBD2 (6 bases each). Germline values: CDR1 LNHDA, CDR2 SQIVND (reference sequence). The CDR3 has 15 residues. CDR3 DNA (partial): TGTGCCAGTAGTATCCTAGGGGGAGGCAATCAGCCG. Translating it yields CASSILGGGNQP. The full CDR3 reads CASSILGGGNQPQYF.

Notes on this clone: The sequenced fragment ends 3 residues before the CDR3 boundary, so the rest is inferred from the germline J gene. The genes are TRBV7-2 and TRBJ1-2; 7 bases map to TRBD1. From germline, CDR1 is SGHTA and CDR2 FQGNSA. The CDR3 is made up of 13 amino acids. The CDR3 loop is CASSFLGQVDYTF. CDR3 DNA, as far as it was read: TGTGCCAGCAGCTTTTTAGGACAGGTCGAC. The variable domain in full, completed from reference TRBV7-2 and TRBJ1-2, reads GAGVSQSPSNKVTEKGKDVELRCDPISGHTALYWYRQSLGQGLEFLIYFQGNSAPDKSGLPSDRFSAERTGGSVSTLTIQRTQQEDSAVYLCASSFLGQVDYTFGSGTRLTVV.

On this clone: The read stops 3 residues short of the end of the CDR3; the missing end is completed from the germline J gene. The chain couples TRBV5-5 to TRBJ2-1, with TRBD1 identical over 10 bases. Germline values: CDR1 SGHKS, CDR2 YYEKEE (reference sequence). Losses at the gene ends were 4 bases for V and 9 bases for J; bases not matched to a gene: 4. The CDR3 extends over 13 amino acids. CDR3 bases read: TGTGCCAGCAGCCTGGACAGGGGGACTGAG. Translated: CASSLDRGTE. The CDR3 as a whole reads CASSLDRGTEQFF.

Remarks on this clone: The read comes to an end 3 residues before the CDR3 does, leaving the germline J gene to fill in the end. The chain links TRBV5-6 to TRBJ1-1; TRBD1 aligns across 9 bases. Germline CDR1 reads SGHDT; CDR2 reads YYEEEE. V shed 3 bases, J shed 5 bases, and the junction held 5 bases outside the gene matches. The CDR3 covers 14 residues. CDR3: CASSWGQGGTEAFF. Incomplete CDR3 DNA: TGTGCCAGCAGCTGGGGACAGGGAGGGACTGAA.

Of note for this clone: The read terminates 3 residues ahead of where the CDR3 ends, so the germline J gene completes it. The V and J genes are TRBV14 and TRBJ1-4; perhaps TRBD1 as D (5 bases). The CDR3 contains 17 residues. Germline lookup yields CDR1 SGHDN and CDR2 FVKESK. V lost 0 bases, J lost 4 bases, and 15 bases lay in between. The CDR3 reads CASSQDIKGQVNEKLFF. Partial CDR3 DNA: TGTGCCAGCAGCCAAGATATTAAGGGGCAGGTTAATGAAAAA.

On this clone itself: The read terminates 3 residues ahead of where the CDR3 ends, so the germline J gene completes it. The chain carries TRBV20-1 and TRBJ1-5; weak D call: TRBD1 (6 bases). Trimming removed 0 bases from V and 5 bases from J, with 14 bases in between. The length of the CDR3 is 15 residues. The germline V gene has CDR1 DFQATT and CDR2 SNEGSKA (reference sequence). CDR3 sequence reads: CSARDGQTSDQPQHF. CDR3 DNA, as far as it was read: TGCAGTGCTAGAGACGGACAGACATCTGATCAGCCC.

This clone registers medium-sized by frequency. The read is 3 residues too short to cover the CDR3 end, so that end is filled in from the germline J gene. The chain carries TRBV29-1 and TRBJ1-2; the D is unclear. Per germline, CDR1 SQVTM and CDR2 ANQGSEA. With 7 bases removed from V and 7 bases from J, the gap between germline ends came to 16 bases. CDR3 size: 12 residues. The CDR3 loop is CSAVVSGGGYTF. CDR3 DNA, as far as it was read: TGCAGCGCCGTGGTCTCTGGCGGTGGC.

CDR3 region: CASSQRTGGAKNIQYF. Incomplete CDR3 DNA: TGTGCCAGCTCACAACGGACAGGGGGAGCCAAAAACATT. V is TRBV18 and J is TRBJ2-4; the match to TRBD1 covers 10 bases. The read terminates 3 residues before the CDR3 end, so the remaining end is supplied by the germline J gene. Germline-derived CDR1 and CDR2 are KGHSH and LQKENI. The CDR3 length is 16 residues. V shed 4 bases, J shed 0 bases, and the junction held 3 bases outside the gene matches. The full variable domain, rest sourced from reference TRBV18 and TRBJ2-4, is NAGVMQNPRHLVRRRGQEARLRCSPMKGHSHVYWYRQLPEEGLKFMVYLQKENIIDESGMPKERFSAEFPKEGPSILRIQQVVRGDSAAYFCASSQRTGGAKNIQYFGAGTRLSVL.